The 8 T cell receptor beta chains reported below all come from one sample, sequenced in a study of blood T cell repertoires in COVID-19. Profiling relied on immunoSEQ multiplex PCR, and the TCRdb table lists in-frame clones only, not all of them. The repertoire holds 50,000 to 60,000 clones, with around 82% as singletons. The sequencing sample was made of peripheral blood. Source of these receptors: a man at least 80 years old with COVID-19, enrolled during active disease.

The chain carries TRBV29-1 and TRBJ2-2; D call uncertain. The CDR3 extends over 13 amino acids. Trimming pared 6 bases from V and 0 bases from J, leaving 8 bases between. CDR1 is SQVTM, CDR2 ANQGSEA, per germline. CDR3 protein: CSVDTANTGELFF. The CDR3 bases are TGCAGCGTCGACACGGCGAACACCGGGGAGCTGTTTTTT.

The CDR3 DNA sequence: TGTGCCAGCAGTTCTTACAGGGGGCTGGGTGAAGCTTTCTTT. Translating gives CASSSYRGLGEAFF. The gene calls are TRBV28 and TRBJ1-1; 9 bases line up with TRBD1. V lost 4 bases, J lost 7 bases, and 7 bases stayed unmatched. The CDR3 runs 14 residues. CDR1 and CDR2 from the germline V gene are MDHEN and SYDVKM.

The chain is built from TRBV6-6 and TRBJ2-3; TRBD1 matches 9 bases. CDR1 and CDR2 (germline): MNHNY, SVGAGI (reference sequence). This CDR3 contains 15 residues. Trimming at V came to 4 bases and at J to 1 base, leaving 3 bases not matched to a gene. Here the CDR3 reads CASSFRTGGTDTQYF. The CDR3 DNA reads as TGTGCCAGCAGTTTCCGGACAGGGGGCACAGATACGCAGTATTTT.

This chain links TRBV19 with TRBJ1-4; 7 bases fit TRBD1. The CDR3 has 13 amino acids. CDR1 is LNHDA, CDR2 SQIVND, per germline (reference sequence). The V segment lost 5 bases and the J segment 7 bases; nucleotides outside the gene matches: 4. The CDR3 is CASSVRDSEKLFF. CDR3 nucleotides: TGTGCCAGTAGTGTGCGGGACAGTGAAAAACTGTTTTTT.

This clone turned up a few times. V is TRBV5-6 and J is TRBJ2-5, with D possibly TRBD2 on 6 matching bases. Per germline, CDR1 SGHDT and CDR2 YYEEEE. V lost 1 base, J lost 2 bases, and 9 bases lay in between. The CDR3 spans 14 residues. The CDR3 sequence: CASSLPGTQETQYF. As DNA, the CDR3 is TGTGCCAGCAGCTTGCCCGGGACTCAAGAGACCCAGTACTTC.

The chain employs TRBV5-4 and TRBJ2-3; D remains ambiguous. The V and J ends lost 0 bases and 4 bases respectively, with 6 bases between them. CDR3 length: 13 residues. Germline assignment: CDR1 SGHNT and CDR2 YYREEE (reference sequence). CDR3 bases: TGTGCCAGCAGCTTGGGGCAGGCAGATACGCAGTATTTT. Its protein is CASSLGQADTQYF.

V is TRBV5-4 and J is TRBJ2-2; tentatively, D is TRBD1 (6 bases). The CDR3 extends over 12 amino acids. Germline assignment: CDR1 SGHNT and CDR2 YYREEE (reference sequence). The germline V and J ends were trimmed by 4 bases and 6 bases, with 7 bases remaining between them. The chain's CDR3 is CASSQGSGELFF. In DNA form, the CDR3 reads TGTGCCAGCAGCCAGGGGTCCGGGGAGCTGTTTTTT. Using reference TRBV5-4 and TRBJ2-2 for the parts outside the CDR3, the full variable domain is ETGVTQSPTHLIKTRGQQVTLRCSSQSGHNTVSWYQQALGQGPQFIFQYYREEENGRGNFPPRFSGLQFPNYSSELNVNALELDDSALYLCASSQGSGELFFGEGSRLTVL.

This clone has only a few counts. This chain links TRBV9 with TRBJ2-3, with TRBD2 matching over 7 bases. Unmatched junction bases numbered 4, after V lost 3 bases and J lost 0 bases. The CDR3 extends over 15 amino acids. Germline CDR1 and CDR2: SGDLS and YYNGEE. The CDR3 bases are TGTGCCAGCAGCGCCACTAGCGCGAGCACAGATACGCAGTATTTT. Protein sequence: CASSATSASTDTQYF.